The 10 T cell receptor beta chains presented below share a single source sample, sequenced in a study of T cell repertoires in cytomegalovirus infection (dated by TCRdb to between 2018 and 2021). Sequencing took place on an Illumina HiSeq 1500. The public reads were run again by TCRdb, first through fastp at Q25 and then through MiXCR, and only productive beta chains were kept. Rows matching on CDR3 protein sequence are summarized as one entry with the most common DNA and genes. The sample table contains about 740,000 distinct CDR3 sequences; only one count was recorded for approximately 40% of them. 2.5% to 3% of the sample is held by the ten biggest clonotypes. Material for sequencing was PBMCs. The receptor source for this set is a human donor in good health (CMV status not recorded). Some clones in this sample may be carry-over from other donors' samples.

This clonotype has more than one count but fewer than ten. This chain connects TRBV7-6 to TRBJ2-6; D remains ambiguous. The germline CDR1 and CDR2 sequences are SGHVS and FNYEAQ. V dropped 3 bases and J dropped 2 bases, with 8 bases sitting between them. The CDR3 is made up of 15 amino acids. CDR3 nucleotide sequence: TGTGCCAGCAGCTTTGGAGACCCTGGGGCCAACGTCCTGACTTTC. Translating gives CASSFGDPGANVLTF.

CDR3 bases: TGCAGCGTCCCTAGGGAGTGGGGTCCAGCAGATACGCAGTATTTT. It is translated as CSVPREWGPADTQYF. J is TRBJ2-3 and V is TRBV29-1; perhaps TRBD2 as D (5 bases). Germline CDR1 SQVTM, CDR2 ANQGSEA. The V end lost 6 bases, the J end lost 4 bases, and 20 bases lay between the germline ends. The CDR3 covers 15 residues.

The chain is built from TRBV6-1 and TRBJ1-2; weak D call: TRBD1 (6 bases). The CDR3 is made up of 13 amino acids. Trimming cost V 4 bases and J 7 bases, with 13 bases left between them. Germline V gives CDR1 MNHNS, CDR2 SASEGT. The CDR3 nucleotides read TGTGCCAGCAGTGCTGAGGGGGTTGGTGGCTACACCTTC. Translating gives CASSAEGVGGYTF.

This chain joins TRBV15 and TRBJ2-3; D gene ambiguous. Trimming left V 3 bases short and J 2 bases short, with 15 bases between. Germline V gene data show CDR1 as LNHNV and CDR2 as YYDKDF (reference sequence). The CDR3 spans 16 residues. CDR3 in amino acids: CATSRRTVHNTDTQYF. In nucleotides, the CDR3 is TGTGCCACCAGCAGGAGGACCGTCCACAACACAGATACGCAGTATTTT.

This clonotype was seen only a few times. The rearrangement joins TRBV7-8 to TRBJ2-4; perhaps TRBD2 as D (6 bases). Germline-derived CDR1 and CDR2 are SGHVS and FQNEAQ. V was shortened by 3 bases and J by 1 base, with 13 bases between the two germline ends. The CDR3 has 16 residues. The chain's CDR3 is CASSLVSGRAKNIQYF. CDR3 coding DNA: TGTGCCAGCAGCTTGGTATCGGGGAGGGCCAAAAACATTCAGTACTTC.

This clonotype was seen a few times. The chain carries TRBV20-1 and TRBJ2-5, with D unclear. Per germline, CDR1 DFQATT and CDR2 SNEGSKA (reference sequence). This CDR3 has 14 amino acids. V shed 0 bases and J shed 1 base, with 9 bases lying between them. CDR3 amino acids: CSAREPLVQETQYF. The CDR3 nucleotides are TGCAGTGCTAGAGAGCCTCTAGTCCAAGAGACCCAGTACTTC.

This chain links TRBV7-6 with TRBJ2-1; TRBD2 agrees at 10 bases. Germline V gene sequence: CDR1 SGHVS, CDR2 FNYEAQ. Germline trimming cut 7 bases from V and 7 bases from J; bases unmatched to any gene: 4. CDR3 length: 13 residues. The CDR3 reads CASIKREGNEQFF. The CDR3 nucleotides are TGTGCCAGCATTAAGCGGGAGGGGAATGAGCAGTTCTTC.

V usage is TRBV7-4 and J usage is TRBJ2-7, with D possibly TRBD2 on 6 matching bases. Trimming shortened V by 5 bases and J by 4 bases, and 15 bases separated the two germline ends. Germline CDR1 is SGHVT and CDR2 is SQSDAQ. This CDR3 is built from 14 residues. This CDR3 reads CASSPEGSGYEQYF. Written as DNA, the CDR3 is TGTGCCAGCAGCCCCGAGGGGAGCGGGTACGAGCAGTACTTC.

CDR3 amino acids: CASSPLPGQAPGYGYTF. CDR3 DNA: TGTGCCAGCTCACCACTCCCGGGACAGGCCCCGGGCTATGGCTACACCTTC. The chain employs TRBV18 and TRBJ1-2; 8 positions match TRBD1. The V gene end was trimmed by 1 base and the J gene end by 4 bases; junction bases not matched to a gene: 11. CDR3 length: 17 amino acids. Germline V lookup: CDR1 KGHSH, CDR2 LQKENI.

The chain couples TRBV5-6 to TRBJ1-5, with a tentative D call TRBD1 (5 bases). V was clipped by 1 base and J by 5 bases, with 13 bases between them. CDR1 and CDR2 from the germline V gene are SGHDT and YYEEEE. The CDR3 sequence is 15 residues long. CDR3 loop: CASSLFGRGDQPQHF. CDR3 in DNA: TGTGCCAGCAGCTTGTTCGGTAGGGGTGATCAGCCCCAGCATTTT.